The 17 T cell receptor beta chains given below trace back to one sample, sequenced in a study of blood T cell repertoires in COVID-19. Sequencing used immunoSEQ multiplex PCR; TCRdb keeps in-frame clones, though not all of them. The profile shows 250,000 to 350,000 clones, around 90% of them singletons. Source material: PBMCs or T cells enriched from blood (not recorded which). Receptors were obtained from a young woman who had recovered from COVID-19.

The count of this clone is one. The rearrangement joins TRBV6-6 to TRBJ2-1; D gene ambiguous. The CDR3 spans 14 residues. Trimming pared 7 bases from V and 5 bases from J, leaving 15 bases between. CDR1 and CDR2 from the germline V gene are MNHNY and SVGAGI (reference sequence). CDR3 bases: TGTGCCAGCAAATTACGTGGAGTCAACAATGAGCAGTTCTTC. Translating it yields CASKLRGVNNEQFF.

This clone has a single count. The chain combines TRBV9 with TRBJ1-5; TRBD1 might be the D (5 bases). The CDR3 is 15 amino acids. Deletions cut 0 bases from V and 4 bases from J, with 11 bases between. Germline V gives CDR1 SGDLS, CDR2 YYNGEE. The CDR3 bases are TGTGCCAGCAGCGTAGACCAGGGCCTAAATCAGCCCCAGCATTTT. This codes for CASSVDQGLNQPQHF.

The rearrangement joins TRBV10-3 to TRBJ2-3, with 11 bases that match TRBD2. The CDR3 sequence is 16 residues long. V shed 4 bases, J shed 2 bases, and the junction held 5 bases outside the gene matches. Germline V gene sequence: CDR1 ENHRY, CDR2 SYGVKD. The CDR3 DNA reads TGTGCCATCAGTGCGGCTAGCGGGGGGCACACAGATACGCAGTATTTT. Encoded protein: CAISAASGGHTDTQYF.

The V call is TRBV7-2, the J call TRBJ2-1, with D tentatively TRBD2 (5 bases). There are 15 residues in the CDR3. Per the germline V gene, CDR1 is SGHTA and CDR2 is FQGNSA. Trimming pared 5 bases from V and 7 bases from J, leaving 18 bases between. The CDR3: CASSAGYLQRNEQFF. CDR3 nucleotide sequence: TGTGCCAGCAGCGCCGGGTATCTGCAGCGGAATGAGCAGTTCTTC. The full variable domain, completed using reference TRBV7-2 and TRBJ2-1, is GAGVSQSPSNKVTEKGKDVELRCDPISGHTALYWYRQSLGQGLEFLIYFQGNSAPDKSGLPSDRFSAERTGGSVSTLTIQRTQQEDSAVYLCASSAGYLQRNEQFFGPGTRLTVL.

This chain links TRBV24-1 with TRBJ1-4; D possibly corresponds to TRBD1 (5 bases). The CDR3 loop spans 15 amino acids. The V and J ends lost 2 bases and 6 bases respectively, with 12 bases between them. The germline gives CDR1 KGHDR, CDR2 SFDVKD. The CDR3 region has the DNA TGTGCCACCAGTGATTCGATGGGGGGAGATGAAAAACTGTTTTTT. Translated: CATSDSMGGDEKLFF.

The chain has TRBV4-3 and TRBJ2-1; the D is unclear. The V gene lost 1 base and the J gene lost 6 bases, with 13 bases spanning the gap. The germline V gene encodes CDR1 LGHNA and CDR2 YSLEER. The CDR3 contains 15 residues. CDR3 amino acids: CASSQAPAPGNEQFF. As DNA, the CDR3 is TGCGCCAGCAGCCAAGCCCCAGCGCCCGGCAATGAGCAGTTCTTC.

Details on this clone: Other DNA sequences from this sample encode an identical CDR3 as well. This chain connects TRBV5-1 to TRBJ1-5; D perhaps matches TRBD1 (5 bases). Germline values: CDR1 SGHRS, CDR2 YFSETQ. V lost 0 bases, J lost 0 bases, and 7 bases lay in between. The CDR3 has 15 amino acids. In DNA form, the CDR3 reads TGCGCCAGCAGCTTGGTAGGGGATAGCAATCAGCCCCAGCATTTT. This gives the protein CASSLVGDSNQPQHF.

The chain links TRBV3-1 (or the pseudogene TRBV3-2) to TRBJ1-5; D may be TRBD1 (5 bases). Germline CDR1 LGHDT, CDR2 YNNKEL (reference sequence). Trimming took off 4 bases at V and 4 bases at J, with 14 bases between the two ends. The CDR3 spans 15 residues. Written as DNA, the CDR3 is TGTGCCAGCAGCCCTACGGGGGGGGGTAATCAGCCCCAGCATTTT. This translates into CASSPTGGGNQPQHF.

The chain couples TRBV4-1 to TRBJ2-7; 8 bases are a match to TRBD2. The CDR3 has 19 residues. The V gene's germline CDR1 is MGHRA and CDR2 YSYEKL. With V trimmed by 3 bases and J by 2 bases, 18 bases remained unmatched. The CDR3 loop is CASSHPQEITSGQTYEQYF. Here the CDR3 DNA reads TGCGCCAGCAGCCACCCGCAAGAAATTACTAGCGGTCAGACCTACGAGCAGTACTTC.

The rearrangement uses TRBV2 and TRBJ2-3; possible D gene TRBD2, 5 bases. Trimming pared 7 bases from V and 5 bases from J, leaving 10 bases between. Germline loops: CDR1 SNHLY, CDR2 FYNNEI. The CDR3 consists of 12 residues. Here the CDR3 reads CASILSGDTQYF. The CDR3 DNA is TGTGCCAGCATCCTAAGCGGAGATACGCAGTATTTT.

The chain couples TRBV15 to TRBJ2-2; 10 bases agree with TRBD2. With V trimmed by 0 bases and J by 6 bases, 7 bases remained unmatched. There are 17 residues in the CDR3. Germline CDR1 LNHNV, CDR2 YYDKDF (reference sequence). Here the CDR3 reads CATSRDLAGAFAGELFF. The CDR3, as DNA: TGTGCCACCAGCAGAGATCTAGCGGGAGCATTCGCCGGGGAGCTGTTTTTT.

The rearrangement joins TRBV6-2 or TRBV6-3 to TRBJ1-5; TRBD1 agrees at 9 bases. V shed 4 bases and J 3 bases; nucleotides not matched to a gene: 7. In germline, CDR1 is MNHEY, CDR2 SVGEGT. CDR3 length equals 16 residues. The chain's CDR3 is CASSFPGTGINQPQHF. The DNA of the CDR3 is TGTGCCAGCAGTTTTCCCGGGACAGGGATCAATCAGCCCCAGCATTTT.

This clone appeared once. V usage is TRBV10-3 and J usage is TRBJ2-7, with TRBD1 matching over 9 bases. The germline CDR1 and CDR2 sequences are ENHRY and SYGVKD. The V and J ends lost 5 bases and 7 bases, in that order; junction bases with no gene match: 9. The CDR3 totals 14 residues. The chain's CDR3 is CAISPGQGDWEQYF. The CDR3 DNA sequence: TGTGCCATCAGTCCGGGACAGGGTGATTGGGAGCAGTACTTC.

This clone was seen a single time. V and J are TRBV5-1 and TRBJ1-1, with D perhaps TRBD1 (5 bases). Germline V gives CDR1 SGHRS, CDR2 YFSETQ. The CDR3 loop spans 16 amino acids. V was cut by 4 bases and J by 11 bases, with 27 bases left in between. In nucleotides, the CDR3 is TGCGCCAGCAGCCCATGGGGCCGCCAGGGCGCATTCTGGGCTTTCTTT. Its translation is CASSPWGRQGAFWAFF.

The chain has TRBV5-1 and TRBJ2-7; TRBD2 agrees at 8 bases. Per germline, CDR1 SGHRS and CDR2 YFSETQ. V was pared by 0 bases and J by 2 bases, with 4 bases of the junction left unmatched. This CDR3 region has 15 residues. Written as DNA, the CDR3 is TGCGCCAGCAGCTTGGGTGGACTAGCTCCCTACGAGCAGTACTTC. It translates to CASSLGGLAPYEQYF.

The CDR3 DNA reads TGCGCCAGCAGCTTGGAGGCACGGAGAAATTCACCCCTCCACTTT. Translation gives CASSLEARRNSPLHF. The gene calls are TRBV5-1 and TRBJ1-6; D is unclear. The CDR3 is made up of 15 amino acids. Trimming removed 0 bases at V and 7 bases at J, with 11 bases between. Germline assignment: CDR1 SGHRS and CDR2 YFSETQ.

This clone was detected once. CDR3 protein: CASSPSGQLNTEAFF. The CDR3 nucleotides are TGTGCCAGCTCACCATCGGGACAGCTTAACACTGAAGCTTTCTTT. The chain uses TRBV18 and TRBJ1-1; 7 bases match TRBD1. V lost 2 bases, J lost 2 bases, and 5 bases stayed unmatched. The CDR3 covers 15 residues. Germline V gene data show CDR1 as KGHSH and CDR2 as LQKENI.